This T cell receptor beta chain was recorded in a study of blood T cell repertoires in COVID-19. Study-wide context: Samples came from the United States, Italy and Spain, spanning acute and convalescent COVID-19.

Germline assignment: CDR1 SGHTA and CDR2 FQGTGA. Trimming pared 2 bases from V and 1 base from J, leaving 3 bases between. There are 14 residues in the CDR3. The protocol was immunoSEQ multiplex PCR, while the TCRdb copy is restricted to in-frame clones and leaves out a portion. The table shows hundreds of thousands of clones, with approximately 91% occurring only once. The recovered donors of Cohort 3 showed two negative PCRs, clearance, or symptom resolution. The rearrangement joins TRBV7-3 to TRBJ1-6; D gene ambiguous. The sample was PBMCs or T cells enriched from blood (not recorded which). The TCR was taken from a young woman who had recovered from COVID-19. Here the CDR3 DNA reads TGTGCCAGCAGCTTATCATCCTATAATTCACCCCTCCACTTT. Protein sequence: CASSLSSYNSPLHF.